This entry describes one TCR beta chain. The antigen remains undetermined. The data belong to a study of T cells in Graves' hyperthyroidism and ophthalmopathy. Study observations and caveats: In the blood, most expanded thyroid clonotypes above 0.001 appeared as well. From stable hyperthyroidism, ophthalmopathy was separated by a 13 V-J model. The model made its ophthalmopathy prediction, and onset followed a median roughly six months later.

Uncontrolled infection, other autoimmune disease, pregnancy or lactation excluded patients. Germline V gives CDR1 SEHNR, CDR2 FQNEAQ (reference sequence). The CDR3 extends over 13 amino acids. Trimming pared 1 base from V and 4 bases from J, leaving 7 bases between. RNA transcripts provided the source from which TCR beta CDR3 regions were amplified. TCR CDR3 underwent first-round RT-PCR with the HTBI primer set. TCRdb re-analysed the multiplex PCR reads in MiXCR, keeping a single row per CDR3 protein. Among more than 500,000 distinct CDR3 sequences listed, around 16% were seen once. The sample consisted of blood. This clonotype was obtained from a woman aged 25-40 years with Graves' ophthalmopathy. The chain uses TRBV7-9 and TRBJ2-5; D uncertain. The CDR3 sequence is CASSLGAAETQYF. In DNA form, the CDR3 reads TGTGCCAGCAGCTTAGGGGCAGCAGAGACCCAGTACTTC.